This T cell receptor (beta chain) is drawn from a study of T-cell reconstitution after alpha-beta-depleted transplantation in children. The TCRbeta library was prepared with unique molecular identifiers. From the PCR reads, TCRdb called clonotypes with MiXCR, one entry per CDR3 protein. The sample carries about 830,000 distinct CDR3 sequences, roughly 15% recorded once. This CDR3 has 13 residues. The V end lost 2 bases, the J end lost 9 bases, and 11 bases lay between the germline ends. Germline values: CDR1 LGHNA, CDR2 YNFKEQ. The clonotype comes from a male patient under 18 who had a stem cell transplant for acute lymphoblastic leukemia, so the T cells may come from the graft donor. This chain connects TRBV4-2 to TRBJ2-1; D not resolved. This sample comprised PBMCs, mostly from graft donor cells, obtained 360 days after TCRalphabeta/CD19-depleted stem cell transplant. The CDR3 sequence is CASSQYVLTEQFF. CDR3 in DNA: TGTGCCAGCAGCCAATATGTGCTAACTGAGCAGTTCTTC.